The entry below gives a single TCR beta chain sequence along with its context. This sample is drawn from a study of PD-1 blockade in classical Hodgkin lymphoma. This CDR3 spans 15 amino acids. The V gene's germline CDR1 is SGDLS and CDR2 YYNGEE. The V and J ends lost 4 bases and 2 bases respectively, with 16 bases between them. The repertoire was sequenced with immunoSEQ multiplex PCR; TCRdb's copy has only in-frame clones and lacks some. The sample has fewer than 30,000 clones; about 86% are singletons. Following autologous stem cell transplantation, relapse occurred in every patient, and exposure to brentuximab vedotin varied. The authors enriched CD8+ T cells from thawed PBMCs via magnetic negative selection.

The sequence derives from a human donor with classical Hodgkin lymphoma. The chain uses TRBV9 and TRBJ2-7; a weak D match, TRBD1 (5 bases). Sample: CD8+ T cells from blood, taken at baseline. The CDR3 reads CASSPYLDSPYEQYF. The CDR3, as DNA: TGTGCCAGCAGCCCATACTTAGACAGCCCCTACGAGCAGTACTTC.